The T cell receptor beta chain under discussion was sequenced for a study of T cells after yellow fever vaccination. This clonotype was counted a few times. Per the germline V gene, CDR1 is LNHDA and CDR2 is SQIVND (reference sequence). V was pared by 7 bases and J by 4 bases, with 13 bases between. The CDR3 runs 13 residues. TCRdb fed the 5' RACE reads into MiXCR, producing one record per CDR3 protein. The table shows approximately 70,000 distinct CDR3 sequences, with about 6% occurring only once. This material consisted of CD8+ T cells sorted from PBMCs, taken about 49 days after the first yellow fever vaccination. The genes are TRBV19 and TRBJ2-5; the D call may be TRBD1 or TRBD2 (5 bases each). The sequence derives from a man aged 18 to 29 who received the YFV17D yellow fever vaccine. The CDR3: CASTGDGLETQYF. CDR3 nucleotides: TGTGCCAGTACCGGGGACGGACTAGAGACCCAGTACTTC.